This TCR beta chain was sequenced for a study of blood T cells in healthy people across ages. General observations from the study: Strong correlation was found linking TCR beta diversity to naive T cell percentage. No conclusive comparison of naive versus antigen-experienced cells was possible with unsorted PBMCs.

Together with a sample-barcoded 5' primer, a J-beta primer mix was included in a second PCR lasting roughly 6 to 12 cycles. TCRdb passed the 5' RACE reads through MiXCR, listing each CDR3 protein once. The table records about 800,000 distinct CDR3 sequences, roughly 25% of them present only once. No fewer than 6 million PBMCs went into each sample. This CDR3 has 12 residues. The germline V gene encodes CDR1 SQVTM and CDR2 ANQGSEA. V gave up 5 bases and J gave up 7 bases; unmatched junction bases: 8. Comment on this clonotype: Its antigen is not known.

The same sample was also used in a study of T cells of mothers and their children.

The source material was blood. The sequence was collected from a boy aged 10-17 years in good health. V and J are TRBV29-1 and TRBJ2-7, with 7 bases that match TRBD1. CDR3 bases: TGCAGCGTTTTTCAGGGGGTTGGGGAGCAGTACTTC. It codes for CSVFQGVGEQYF.